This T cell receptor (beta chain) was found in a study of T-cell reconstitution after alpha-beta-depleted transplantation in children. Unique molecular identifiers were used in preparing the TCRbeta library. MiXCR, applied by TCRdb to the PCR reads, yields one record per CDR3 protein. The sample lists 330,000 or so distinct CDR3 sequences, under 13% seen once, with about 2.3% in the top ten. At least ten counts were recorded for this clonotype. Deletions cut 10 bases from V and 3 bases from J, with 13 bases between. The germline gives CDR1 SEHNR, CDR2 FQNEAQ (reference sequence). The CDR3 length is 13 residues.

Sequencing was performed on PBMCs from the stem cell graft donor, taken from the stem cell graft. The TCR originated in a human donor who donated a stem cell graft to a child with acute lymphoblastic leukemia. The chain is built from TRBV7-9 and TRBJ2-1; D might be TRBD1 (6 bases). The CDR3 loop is CAISGQNYNEQFF. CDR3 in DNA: TGTGCCATATCTGGACAGAACTACAATGAGCAGTTCTTC.